The TCR beta chain under discussion was sequenced for a study of radiotherapy plus CTLA-4 blockade in lung cancer. Whole-study results and caveats: There was expansion of tumor-derived TCR clones in blood after radiotherapy plus ipilimumab.

CDR1 is SGHTS, CDR2 YDEGEE, per germline. Trimming pared 4 bases from V and 7 bases from J, leaving 15 bases between. The CDR3 has 14 amino acids. On this clone: Its antigen is still unknown.

Libraries were prepared by immunoSEQ multiplex PCR; TCRdb keeps only in-frame clonotypes and omits some of them. The sample lists tens of thousands of clones; around 80% were seen once. This chain joins TRBV5-8 and TRBJ1-5; D uncertain. The clonotype was recovered from a human donor with non-small cell lung cancer who had a complete response to radiotherapy plus ipilimumab. The starting material was peripheral blood, obtained from a patient treated with radiotherapy plus ipilimumab. The CDR3 protein is CASSGMRSGQPQHF. DNA of the CDR3: TGTGCCAGCAGCGGCATGAGGAGCGGGCAGCCCCAGCATTTT.